This T cell receptor beta chain emerged from a study of blood T cell repertoires in COVID-19. How the authors handled the data: How many nucleated cells were present was estimated from reference gene primer amplification. The method was immunoSEQ multiplex PCR; TCRdb's version includes in-frame clones alone and lacks a portion of them. For V, J and clone size, that table is used; D and trimming come from the DNA. The sample shows approximately 320,000 clones, approximately 85% of them seen only once. This clone showed up just once. Material for sequencing was peripheral blood. The sequence came from a human donor in a cohort sampled during active COVID-19.

The CDR3 here is CATSDSTWGGSNQPQHF. The CDR3 DNA reads as TGTGCCACCAGTGATTCCACATGGGGGGGTAGCAATCAGCCCCAGCATTTT. This chain uses TRBV24-1 with TRBJ1-5; a weak D match, TRBD1 (5 bases). CDR1 and CDR2 (germline): KGHDR, SFDVKD. The CDR3 is made up of 17 amino acids. Trimming shortened V by 2 bases and J by 0 bases, and 13 bases separated the two germline ends.